This T cell receptor (beta chain) derives from a study of spatial heterogeneity in lung cancer. Study information: Alpha-chain detections were consistently fewer than beta-chain detections among the sequences. Mean representation of each unique TCR and UMI combination in the raw reads exceeded eight occurrences.

Each molecule of TCR cDNA was tagged with one unique molecular identifier. One entry per CDR3 protein, called by TCRdb with MiXCR from the 5' RACE reads. The table has about 29,000 distinct CDR3 sequences, less than 11% seen once. Sample time point: blood at routine non-recurrence follow-up after resection. Sequencing of whole RNA from tumor, nontumor lung or frozen PBMC involved no sorting. This clonotype was seen a handful of times. Sequence at one end of the junction differs from germline and may be a read error. CDR3 length equals 14 residues. Per germline, CDR1 SGHNT and CDR2 YYREEE (reference sequence).

The clonotype comes from a female donor with early-stage non-small cell lung cancer. Sequencing used PBMCs, obtained at follow-up. The V call is TRBV5-4, the J call TRBJ2-5; 7 nucleotides match TRBD2. CDR3 in DNA: TGTGTCAGCAGCTTGCCTAGCGGAGAAGAGACCCAGTACTTC. It encodes CVSSLPSGEETQYF.